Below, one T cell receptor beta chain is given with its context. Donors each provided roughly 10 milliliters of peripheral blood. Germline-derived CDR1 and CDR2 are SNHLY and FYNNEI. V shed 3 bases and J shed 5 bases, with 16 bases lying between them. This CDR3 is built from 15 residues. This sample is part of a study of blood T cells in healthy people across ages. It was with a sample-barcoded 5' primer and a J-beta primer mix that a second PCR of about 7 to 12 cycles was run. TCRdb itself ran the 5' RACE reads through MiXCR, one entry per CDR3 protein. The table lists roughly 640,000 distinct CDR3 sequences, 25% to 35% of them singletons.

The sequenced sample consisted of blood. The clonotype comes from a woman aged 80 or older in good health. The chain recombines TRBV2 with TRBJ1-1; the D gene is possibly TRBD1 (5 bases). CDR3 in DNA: TGTGCCAGCAGTGATGGGCGGACAACCCAAACTGAAGCTTTCTTT. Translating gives CASSDGRTTQTEAFF.